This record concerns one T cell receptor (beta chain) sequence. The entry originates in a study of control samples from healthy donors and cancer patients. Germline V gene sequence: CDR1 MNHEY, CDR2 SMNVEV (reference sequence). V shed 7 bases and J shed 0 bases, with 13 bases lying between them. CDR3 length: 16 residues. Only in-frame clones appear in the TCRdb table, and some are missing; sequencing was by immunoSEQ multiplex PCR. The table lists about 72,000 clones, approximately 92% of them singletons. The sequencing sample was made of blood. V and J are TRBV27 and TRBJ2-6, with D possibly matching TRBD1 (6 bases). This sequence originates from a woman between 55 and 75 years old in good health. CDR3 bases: TGTGCCAGCAACATCGGACAGCCCTCTGGGGCCAACGTCCTGACTTTC. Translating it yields CASNIGQPSGANVLTF.